These T cell receptor beta chains were read from a single sample in a study of blood T cells in healthy people across ages. TCRdb analysed the 5' RACE reads with MiXCR anew, one entry per CDR3 protein. The sample consists of roughly 1,700,000 distinct CDR3 sequences, 28% of them appearing once. The material sequenced was blood. The source of these receptors is a woman under 40 in good health. The CDR3 runs from the conserved cysteine through the conserved F or W. A D gene is named only where the DNA matches it firmly. For some rows the clone size is stated as once, few or many, or as a class when expanded; others skip it.

cdr3_aa: CASSLRGAPTSYNSPLHF
cdr3_nt: TGTGCCAGCAGCTTACGGGGGGCCCCTACCTCCTATAATTCACCCCTCCACTTT
v_call: TRBV7-2
clone_size: few
j_call: TRBJ1-6
d_call: NA

cdr3_aa: CASSYGGSGGPREQYF
cdr3_nt: TGCGCCAGCAGCTACGGGGGGAGCGGAGGTCCGCGGGAGCAGTACTTC
v_call: TRBV5-1
clone_size: few
j_call: TRBJ2-7
d_call: TRBD2

cdr3_aa: CARATGPTQPQHF
cdr3_nt: TGTGCCAGAGCGACAGGACCTACTCAGCCCCAGCATTTT
v_call: TRBV2
clone_size: NA
j_call: TRBJ1-5
d_call: NA

cdr3_aa: CGAQGLRGGNEQFF
cdr3_nt: TGCGGTGCCCAGGGACTAAGGGGAGGCAATGAGCAGTTCTTC
v_call: TRBV20-1
clone_size: NA
j_call: TRBJ2-1
d_call: TRBD2

cdr3_aa: CASSYSNPRQGGLYEQYF
cdr3_nt: TGTGCCAGCAGTTACTCGAACCCGAGACAGGGGGGACTCTACGAGCAGTACTTC
v_call: TRBV6-5
clone_size: NA
j_call: TRBJ2-7
d_call: TRBD1

cdr3_aa: CASSSNSGYTYNEQFF
cdr3_nt: TGCGCCAGCAGCTCGAATAGCGGGTATACCTACAATGAGCAGTTCTTC
v_call: TRBV5-1
clone_size: NA
j_call: TRBJ2-1
d_call: TRBD2

cdr3_aa: CASARGHQKEQYF
cdr3_nt: TGTGCCAGCGCAAGGGGACACCAAAAAGAGCAGTACTTC
v_call: TRBV12-3/TRBV12-4
clone_size: few
j_call: TRBJ2-4
d_call: NA

cdr3_aa: CASRRRGGLNTEAFF
cdr3_nt: TGCGCCAGCCGGCGGAGAGGGGGCCTGAACACTGAAGCTTTCTTT
v_call: TRBV5-1
clone_size: many
j_call: TRBJ1-1
d_call: TRBD1

cdr3_aa: CASSQDSTNNGQFF
cdr3_nt: TGTGCCAGCAGCCAAGATTCGACTAACAATGGGCAGTTCTTC
v_call: TRBV14
clone_size: NA
j_call: TRBJ2-1
d_call: NA

cdr3_aa: CARSGGTSYEQYF
cdr3_nt: TGTGCCAGAAGCGGGGGTACCTCCTACGAGCAGTACTTC
v_call: TRBV6-1
clone_size: NA
j_call: TRBJ2-7
d_call: TRBD2

cdr3_aa: CASSLVGQGTSEQYF
cdr3_nt: TGTGCCAGCAGCTTAGTAGGACAGGGGACCAGCGAGCAGTACTTC
v_call: TRBV7-9
clone_size: few
j_call: TRBJ2-7
d_call: TRBD1

cdr3_aa: CASGLVLGARADEQYF
cdr3_nt: TGTGCTAGTGGTTTGGTACTCGGCGCTCGGGCGGACGAGCAGTACTTC
v_call: TRBV12-5
clone_size: NA
j_call: TRBJ2-7
d_call: NA

cdr3_aa: CSARPGEETQYF
cdr3_nt: TGCAGTGCTAGACCAGGGGAAGAGACCCAGTACTTC
v_call: TRBV20-1
clone_size: NA
j_call: TRBJ2-5
d_call: NA

cdr3_aa: CATSRGIAGGNEQFF
cdr3_nt: TGTGCCACCAGCAGAGGAATAGCGGGGGGCAATGAGCAGTTCTTC
v_call: TRBV15
clone_size: NA
j_call: TRBJ2-1
d_call: TRBD2

cdr3_aa: CASSPSTSGRTQYF
cdr3_nt: TGTGCCAGCAGCCCCTCTACTAGCGGGAGAACGCAGTATTTT
v_call: TRBV11-3
clone_size: NA
j_call: TRBJ2-3
d_call: TRBD2

cdr3_aa: CASSQPPGSQNLQETQYF
cdr3_nt: TGCGCCAGCAGCCAACCGCCGGGCAGCCAGAACCTCCAAGAGACCCAGTACTTC
v_call: TRBV4-1
clone_size: NA
j_call: TRBJ2-5
d_call: NA

cdr3_aa: CSARSRSGGGYEQYF
cdr3_nt: TGCAGTGCTAGATCACGTAGCGGGGGGGGCTACGAGCAGTACTTC
v_call: TRBV20-1
clone_size: NA
j_call: TRBJ2-7
d_call: TRBD2

cdr3_aa: CASMGGVQETQYF
cdr3_nt: TGTGCCAGCATGGGGGGGGTTCAAGAGACCCAGTACTTC
v_call: TRBV6-1
clone_size: few
j_call: TRBJ2-5
d_call: TRBD2

cdr3_aa: CASNPGTGSYEQYF
cdr3_nt: TGTGCCAGCAATCCCGGGACAGGGTCCTACGAGCAGTACTTC
v_call: TRBV12-3/TRBV12-4
clone_size: many
j_call: TRBJ2-7
d_call: TRBD1

cdr3_aa: CASSLDEEKLFF
cdr3_nt: TGCGCCAGCAGCTTGGACGAGGAAAAACTGTTTTTT
v_call: TRBV5-1
clone_size: few
j_call: TRBJ1-4
d_call: NA

cdr3_aa: CSARSGLAGETDTQYF
cdr3_nt: TGCAGTGCTAGGTCGGGACTAGCGGGGGAAACAGATACGCAGTATTTT
v_call: TRBV20-1
clone_size: few
j_call: TRBJ2-3
d_call: TRBD2

cdr3_aa: CASSGTENQPQHF
cdr3_nt: TGCGCCAGCAGTGGCACAGAGAATCAGCCCCAGCATTTT
v_call: TRBV10-2
clone_size: few
j_call: TRBJ1-5
d_call: NA